These 8 T cell receptor beta chains were sequenced from one sample in a study of cytomegalovirus exposure and HLA in healthy donors. The PCR was carried out with 60 Vbeta primers and 13 Jbeta primers. The protocol was immunoSEQ multiplex PCR, while the TCRdb copy is restricted to in-frame clones and leaves out a portion. The repertoire consists of over 100,000 clones, with roughly 82% occurring once and the leading ten covering approximately 9.9%. The sequenced sample consisted of PBMCs. The receptors derive from a middle-aged man in good health and CMV-seropositive.

This chain uses TRBV27 with TRBJ2-7, with 7 bases aligning to TRBD2. The V and J ends lost 4 bases and 1 base, in that order; junction bases with no gene match: 1. This CDR3 is 13 amino acids long. Germline assignment: CDR1 MNHEY and CDR2 SMNVEV (reference sequence). This CDR3 reads CASSWRGSYEQYF. The DNA for the CDR3 is TGTGCCAGCAGTTGGCGGGGGTCCTACGAGCAGTACTTC.

The gene calls are TRBV28 and TRBJ2-7; a weak D match, TRBD1 (5 bases). Germline CDR1 reads MDHEN; CDR2 reads SYDVKM. V lost 2 bases and J lost 3, with 17 bases in between. This CDR3 is built from 16 residues. The CDR3 spells CASSLGGETGYYEQYF. In DNA form, the CDR3 reads TGTGCCAGCAGTTTAGGTGGGGAAACAGGTTACTACGAGCAGTACTTC.

The chain uses TRBV5-8 and TRBJ2-1, with D possibly matching TRBD2 (6 bases). V was shortened by 3 bases and J by 2 bases, with 15 bases between the two germline ends. Germline V CDR1 and CDR2: SGHTS, YDEGEE. CDR3 length equals 16 residues. The CDR3 protein is CASSSRGVGAYNEQFF. In DNA form, the CDR3 reads TGTGCCAGCAGCTCGCGGGGTGTTGGCGCCTACAATGAGCAGTTCTTC.

J is TRBJ2-7 and V is TRBV4-1; 7 nucleotides line up with TRBD1. Germline CDR1 reads MGHRA; CDR2 reads YSYEKL. With 0 bases clipped from V and 7 bases from J, the junction kept 15 bases outside the gene matches. The CDR3 has 17 amino acids. The CDR3 region is CASSQDSVVEGAGEQYF. The CDR3 DNA reads as TGCGCCAGCAGCCAAGATTCGGTCGTTGAGGGGGCCGGTGAGCAGTACTTC.

The genes are TRBV10-3 and TRBJ2-5, with D possibly TRBD1 on 5 matching bases. The length of the CDR3 is 13 residues. The germline V and J ends were trimmed by 6 bases and 2 bases, with 10 bases remaining between them. The germline gives CDR1 ENHRY, CDR2 SYGVKD. In DNA, the CDR3 is TGTGCCATCAGGAGTGACAGACAAGAGACCCAGTACTTC. The encoded protein is CAIRSDRQETQYF.

This clone has more than one count but fewer than ten. This chain's CDR3 is CASSSPTSGGANEQFF. CDR3 DNA sequence: TGTGCCAGCAGTTCCCCGACTAGCGGGGGGGCCAATGAGCAGTTCTTC. The chain is built from TRBV28 and TRBJ2-1, with 14 positions matching TRBD2. Germline assignment: CDR1 MDHEN and CDR2 SYDVKM. J lost 6 bases, V lost 4 bases, and 5 bases had no gene match. The CDR3 contains 16 residues.

The rearrangement joins TRBV7-6 to TRBJ2-7; TRBD1 matches at 7 bases. Germline CDR1 and CDR2: SGHVS and FNYEAQ. V shed 5 bases and J 4 bases; nucleotides not matched to a gene: 5. There are 13 residues in the CDR3. The CDR3 bases are TGTGCCAGCAGCCCGGGACAGCGGTACGAGCAGTACTTC. It yields the protein CASSPGQRYEQYF.

The V gene is TRBV5-6, the J gene TRBJ1-5; D ambiguous. The CDR3 has 16 residues. Germline V gene data show CDR1 as SGHDT and CDR2 as YYEEEE. With 0 bases removed from V and 0 bases from J, the gap between germline ends came to 10 bases. The CDR3 reads CASSLGGGFSNQPQHF. The CDR3 nucleotides read TGTGCCAGCAGCTTGGGGGGAGGGTTTAGCAATCAGCCCCAGCATTTT.